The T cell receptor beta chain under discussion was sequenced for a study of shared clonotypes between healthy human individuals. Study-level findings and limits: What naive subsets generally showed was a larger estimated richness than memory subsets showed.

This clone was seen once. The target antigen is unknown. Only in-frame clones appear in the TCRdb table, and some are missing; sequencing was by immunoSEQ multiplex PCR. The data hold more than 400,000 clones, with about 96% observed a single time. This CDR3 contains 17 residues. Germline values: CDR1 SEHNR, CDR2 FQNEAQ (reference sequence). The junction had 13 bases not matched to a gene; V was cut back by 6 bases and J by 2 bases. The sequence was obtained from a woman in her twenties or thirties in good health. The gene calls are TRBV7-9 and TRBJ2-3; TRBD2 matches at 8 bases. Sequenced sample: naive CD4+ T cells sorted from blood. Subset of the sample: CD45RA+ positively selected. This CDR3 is CASRNWGAGEDTDTQYF. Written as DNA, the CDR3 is TGTGCCAGCAGAAACTGGGGAGCGGGAGAAGACACAGATACGCAGTATTTT.